Included here is one TCR beta chain sequence, with context. This record belongs to a study of blood T cell repertoires in COVID-19. Looking at the study overall: Material from acute and convalescent COVID-19 was sourced from the United States, Italy and Spain. From T cells, B-cell-depleted T cells, or PBMCs came the material, which was cDNA or gDNA.

The CDR3 runs 17 residues. Germline values: CDR1 LNHNV, CDR2 YYDKDF (reference sequence). V lost 0 bases to trimming and J lost 9 bases, with 18 bases between them. In the authors' methods: Researchers report that nucleated cell counts were estimated from reference gene primer amplification. Repertoires were generated with immunoSEQ multiplex PCR, while TCRdb's copy carries only in-frame clones and drops some. V, J and clone size were drawn from that table, and D and trimming were deduced from the DNA. This sample has just under 350,000 clones; around 87% occur once, and the top ten carry just under 6.5%.

Sequencing used peripheral blood. The sequence derives from a woman aged 50 to 60 with COVID-19, enrolled during active disease. The chain joins TRBV15 to TRBJ1-6; no firm D call. CDR3 DNA sequence: TGTGCCACCAGCAGAGATGAAGATTCCCTCTCGAGTTCACCCCTCCACTTT. Translating gives CATSRDEDSLSSSPLHF. The variable domain in full, completed from reference TRBV15 and TRBJ1-6, reads DAMVIQNPRYQVTQFGKPVTLSCSQTLNHNVMYWYQQKSSQAPKLLFHYYDKDFNNEADTPDNFQSRRPNTSFCFLDIRSPGLGDTAMYLCATSRDEDSLSSSPLHFGNGTRLTVT.